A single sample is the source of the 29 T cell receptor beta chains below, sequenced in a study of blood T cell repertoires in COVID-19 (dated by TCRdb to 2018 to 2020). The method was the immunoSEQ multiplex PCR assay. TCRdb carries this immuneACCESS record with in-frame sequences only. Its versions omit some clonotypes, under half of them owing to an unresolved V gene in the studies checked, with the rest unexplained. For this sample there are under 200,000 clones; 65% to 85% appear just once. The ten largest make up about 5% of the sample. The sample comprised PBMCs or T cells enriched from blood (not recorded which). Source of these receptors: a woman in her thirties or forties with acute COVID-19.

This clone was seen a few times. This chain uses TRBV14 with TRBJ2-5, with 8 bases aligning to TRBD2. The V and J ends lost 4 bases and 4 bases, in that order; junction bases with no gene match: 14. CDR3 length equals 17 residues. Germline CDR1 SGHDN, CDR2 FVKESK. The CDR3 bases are TGTGCCAGCAGCCGCCCCTCCAGGGGACTAGGGGGAGAGACCCAGTACTTC. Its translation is CASSRPSRGLGGETQYF.

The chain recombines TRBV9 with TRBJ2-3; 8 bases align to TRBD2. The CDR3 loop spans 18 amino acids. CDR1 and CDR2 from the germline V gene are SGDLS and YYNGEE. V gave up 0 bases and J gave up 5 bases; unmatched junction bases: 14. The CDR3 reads CASSVATLGTSGLDTQYF. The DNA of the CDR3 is TGTGCCAGCAGCGTAGCTACTTTAGGGACTAGTGGATTAGATACGCAGTATTTT.

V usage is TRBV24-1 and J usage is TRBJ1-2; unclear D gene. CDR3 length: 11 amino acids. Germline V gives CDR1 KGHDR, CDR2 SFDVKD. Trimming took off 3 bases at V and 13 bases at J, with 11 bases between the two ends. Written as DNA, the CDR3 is TGTGCCACCAGTGATCCGCGAAATTTCACCTTC. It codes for CATSDPRNFTF.

The CDR3 sequence is CASSWGLYATNEKLFF. The CDR3 DNA reads TGCGCCAGCAGCTGGGGACTCTATGCAACTAATGAAAAACTGTTTTTT. This sequence joins TRBV5-1 and TRBJ1-4; possibly TRBD1 for D (5 bases). The germline V gene has CDR1 SGHRS and CDR2 YFSETQ. The CDR3 has 16 residues. The ends were cut back, 3 bases at V and 0 bases at J, with 12 bases in the middle.

CDR3 in DNA: TGTGCCAGCAGCTCCACCCTACGGGGAGCGGGAGGGTGGAATGAGCAGTTCTTC. This encodes CASSSTLRGAGGWNEQFF. V usage is TRBV11-3 and J usage is TRBJ2-1; 10 positions agree with TRBD2. The V segment lost 4 bases and the J segment 7 bases; nucleotides outside the gene matches: 16. The CDR3 is 18 residues long. Germline V gene lookup returns CDR1 SGHNT and CDR2 YENEEA.

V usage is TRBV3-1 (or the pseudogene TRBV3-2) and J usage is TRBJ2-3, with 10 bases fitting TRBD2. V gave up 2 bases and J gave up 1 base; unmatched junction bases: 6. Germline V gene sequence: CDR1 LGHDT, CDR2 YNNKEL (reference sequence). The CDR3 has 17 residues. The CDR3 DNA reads TGTGCCAGCAGCCAACTCCCCGGGACTAGCGGCACAGATACGCAGTATTTT. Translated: CASSQLPGTSGTDTQYF.

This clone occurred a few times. CDR3 loop: CASSQGGYGYTF. CDR3 nucleotides: TGTGCCAGCAGCCAGGGGGGCTATGGCTACACCTTC. This chain connects TRBV27 to TRBJ1-2, with 7 bases matching TRBD1. From germline, CDR1 is MNHEY and CDR2 SMNVEV (reference sequence). This CDR3 is 12 amino acids long. V lost 6 bases and J lost 4; bases outside the gene matches: 2.

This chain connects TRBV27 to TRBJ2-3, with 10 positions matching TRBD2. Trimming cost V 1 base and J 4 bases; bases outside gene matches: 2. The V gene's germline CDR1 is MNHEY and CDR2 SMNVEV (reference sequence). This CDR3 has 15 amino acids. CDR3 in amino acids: CASSLLAGGPDTQYF. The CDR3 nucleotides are TGTGCCAGCAGTTTATTAGCGGGAGGCCCAGATACGCAGTATTTT.

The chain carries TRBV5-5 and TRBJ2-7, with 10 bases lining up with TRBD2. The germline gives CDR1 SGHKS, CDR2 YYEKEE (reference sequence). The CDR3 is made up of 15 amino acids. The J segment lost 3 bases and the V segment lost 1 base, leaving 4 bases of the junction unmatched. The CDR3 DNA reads TGTGCCAGCAGCTTGTTGGCTAGCGGGAGCTACGAGCAGTACGTC. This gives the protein CASSLLASGSYEQYV.

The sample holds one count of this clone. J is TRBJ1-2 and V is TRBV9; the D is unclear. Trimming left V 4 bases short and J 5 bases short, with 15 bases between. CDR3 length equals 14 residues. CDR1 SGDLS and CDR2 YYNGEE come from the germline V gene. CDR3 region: CASSLPGRQYGYTF. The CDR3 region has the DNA TGTGCCAGCAGCCTTCCTGGTAGACAATATGGCTACACCTTC.

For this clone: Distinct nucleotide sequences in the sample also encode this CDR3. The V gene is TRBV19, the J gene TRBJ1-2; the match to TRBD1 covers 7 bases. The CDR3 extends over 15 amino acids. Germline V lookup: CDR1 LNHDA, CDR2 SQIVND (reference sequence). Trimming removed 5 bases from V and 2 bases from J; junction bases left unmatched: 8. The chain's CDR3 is CASSRTGTANYGYTF. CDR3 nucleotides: TGTGCCAGTAGTCGGACCGGGACAGCGAACTATGGCTACACCTTC.

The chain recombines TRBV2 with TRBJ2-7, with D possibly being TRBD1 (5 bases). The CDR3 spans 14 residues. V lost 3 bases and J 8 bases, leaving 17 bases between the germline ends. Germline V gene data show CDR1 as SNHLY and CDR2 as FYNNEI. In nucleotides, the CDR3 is TGTGCCAGCAGTGACATGGGCAGGGCTACGAAGCAGTACGTC. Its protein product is CASSDMGRATKQYV.

The CDR3 nucleotides are TGTGCCAGCAGTTACTCTCAGGGAAGGACCCAGTACTTC. Its protein is CASSYSQGRTQYF. The chain joins TRBV6-5 to TRBJ2-5, with a weak D call TRBD1 (5 bases). The V gene lost 0 bases and the J gene lost 7 bases, with 9 bases spanning the gap. Germline V CDR1 and CDR2: MNHEY, SVGAGI. The CDR3 sequence is 13 residues long.

In DNA, the CDR3 is TGTGCCAGCAGCAAAGATGCGCGGGAGACTCCGAGGGATGAGCAGTTCTTC. Translation gives CASSKDARETPRDEQFF. J is TRBJ2-1 and V is TRBV21-1; TRBD2, as called in the table, went unchecked against the DNA. TRBV21-1 is annotated as a pseudogene. CDR3 length: 17 residues.

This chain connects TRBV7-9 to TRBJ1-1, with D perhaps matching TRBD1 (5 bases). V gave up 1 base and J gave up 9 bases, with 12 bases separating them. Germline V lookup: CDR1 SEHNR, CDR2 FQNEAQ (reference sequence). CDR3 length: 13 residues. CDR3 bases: TGTGCCAGCAGCTTAGAGCAGGGTAGGAAAGCTTTCTTT. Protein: CASSLEQGRKAFF.

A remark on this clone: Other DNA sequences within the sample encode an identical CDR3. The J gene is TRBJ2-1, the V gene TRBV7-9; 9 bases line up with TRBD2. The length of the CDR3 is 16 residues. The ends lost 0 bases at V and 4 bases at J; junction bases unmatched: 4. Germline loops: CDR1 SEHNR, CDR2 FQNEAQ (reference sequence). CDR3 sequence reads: CASSLAGTSSYNEQFF. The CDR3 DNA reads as TGTGCCAGCAGCTTAGCCGGGACTAGCAGTTACAATGAGCAGTTCTTC.

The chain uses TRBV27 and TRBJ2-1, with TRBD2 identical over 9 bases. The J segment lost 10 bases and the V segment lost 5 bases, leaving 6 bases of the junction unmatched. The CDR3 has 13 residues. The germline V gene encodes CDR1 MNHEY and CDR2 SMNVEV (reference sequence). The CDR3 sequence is CASSQKTSGEQFF. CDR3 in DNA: TGTGCCAGCAGTCAAAAAACTAGCGGGGAGCAGTTCTTC.

The CDR3 spells CASSVTSGSQWGQETQYF. DNA for the CDR3: TGCGCCAGCAGCGTTACTAGCGGGAGTCAGTGGGGGCAAGAGACCCAGTACTTC. The chain couples TRBV4-1 to TRBJ2-5, with 11 positions matching TRBD2. There are 18 residues in the CDR3. Trimming cost V 5 bases and J 2 bases; bases outside gene matches: 13. From germline, CDR1 is MGHRA and CDR2 YSYEKL.

The CDR3 sequence: CASSLQGSVTGELFF. CDR3 bases: TGTGCCAGCAGCTTACAGGGGTCGGTCACCGGGGAGCTGTTTTTT. The rearrangement links TRBV7-6 to TRBJ2-2; possibly TRBD1 for D (6 bases). V shed 2 bases and J shed 4 bases, with 11 bases lying between them. Per germline, CDR1 SGHVS and CDR2 FNYEAQ. The CDR3 covers 15 residues. The full variable domain, completed using reference TRBV7-6 and TRBJ2-2, is GAGVSQSPRYKVTKRGQDVALRCDPISGHVSLYWYRQALGQGPEFLTYFNYEAQQDKSGLPNDRFSAERPEGSISTLTIQRTEQRDSAMYRCASSLQGSVTGELFFGEGSRLTVL.

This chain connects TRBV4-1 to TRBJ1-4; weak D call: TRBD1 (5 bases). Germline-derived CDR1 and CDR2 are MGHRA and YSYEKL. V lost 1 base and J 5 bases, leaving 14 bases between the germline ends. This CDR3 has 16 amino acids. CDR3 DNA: TGCGCCAGCAGCCAAGGCGCAGACAGACTGAATGAAAAACTGTTTTTT. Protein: CASSQGADRLNEKLFF.

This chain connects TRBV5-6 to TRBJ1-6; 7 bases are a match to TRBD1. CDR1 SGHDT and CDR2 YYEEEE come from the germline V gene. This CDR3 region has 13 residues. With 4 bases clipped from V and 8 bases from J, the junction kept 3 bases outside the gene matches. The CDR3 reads CASSIDRDSPLHF. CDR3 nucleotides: TGTGCCAGCAGCATCGACAGGGATTCACCCCTCCACTTT.

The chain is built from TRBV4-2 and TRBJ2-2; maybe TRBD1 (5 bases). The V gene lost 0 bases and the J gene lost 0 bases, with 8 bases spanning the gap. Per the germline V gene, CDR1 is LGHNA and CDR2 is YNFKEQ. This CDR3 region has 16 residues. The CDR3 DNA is TGTGCCAGCAGCCAAGAAGGGGTGCCGAACACCGGGGAGCTGTTTTTT. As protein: CASSQEGVPNTGELFF.

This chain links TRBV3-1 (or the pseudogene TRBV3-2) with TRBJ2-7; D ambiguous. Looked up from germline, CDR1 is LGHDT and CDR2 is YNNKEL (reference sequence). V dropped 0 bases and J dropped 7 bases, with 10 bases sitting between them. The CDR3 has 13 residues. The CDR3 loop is CASSQEVLREQYF. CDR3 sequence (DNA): TGTGCCAGCAGCCAAGAAGTGTTGCGGGAGCAGTACTTC.

Written as DNA, the CDR3 is TGTGCCAGCAGCAAAGGGGCTAGCGGGAGTGTTACAGATACGCAGTATTTT. The encoded protein is CASSKGASGSVTDTQYF. The V gene is TRBV21-1, the J gene TRBJ2-3; the table names TRBD2, a call not compared with the DNA. TRBV21-1 is a documented pseudogene. The CDR3 is 17 amino acids.

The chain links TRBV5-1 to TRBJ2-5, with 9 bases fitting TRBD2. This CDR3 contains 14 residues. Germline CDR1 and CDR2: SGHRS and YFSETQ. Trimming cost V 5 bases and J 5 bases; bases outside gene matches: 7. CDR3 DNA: TGCGCCAGCAGAGCCGGGACTAGCAGGGAGACCCAGTACTTC. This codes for CASRAGTSRETQYF. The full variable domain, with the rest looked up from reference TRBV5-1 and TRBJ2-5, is KAGVTQTPRYLIKTRGQQVTLSCSPISGHRSVSWYQQTPGQGLQFLFEYFSETQRNKGNFPGRFSGRQFSNSRSEMNVSTLELGDSALYLCASRAGTSRETQYFGPGTRLLVL.

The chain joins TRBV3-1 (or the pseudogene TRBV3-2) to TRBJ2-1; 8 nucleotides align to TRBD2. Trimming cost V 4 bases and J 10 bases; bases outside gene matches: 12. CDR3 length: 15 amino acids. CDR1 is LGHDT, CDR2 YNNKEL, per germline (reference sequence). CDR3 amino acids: CASSLSGSVGREQFF. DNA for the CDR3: TGTGCCAGCAGCCTCAGCGGGAGCGTAGGCCGGGAGCAGTTCTTC.

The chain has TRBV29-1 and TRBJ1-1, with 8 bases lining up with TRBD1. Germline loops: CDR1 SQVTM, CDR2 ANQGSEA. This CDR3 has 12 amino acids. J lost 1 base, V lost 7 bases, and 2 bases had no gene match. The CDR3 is CSAQGGNTEAFF. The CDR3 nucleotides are TGCAGCGCACAGGGGGGGAACACTGAAGCTTTCTTT. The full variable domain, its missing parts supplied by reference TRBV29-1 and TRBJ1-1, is SAVISQKPSRDICQRGTSLTIQCQVDSQVTMMFWYRQQPGQSLTLIATANQGSEATYESGFVIDKFPISRPNLTFSTLTVSNMSPEDSSIYLCSAQGGNTEAFFGQGTRLTVV.

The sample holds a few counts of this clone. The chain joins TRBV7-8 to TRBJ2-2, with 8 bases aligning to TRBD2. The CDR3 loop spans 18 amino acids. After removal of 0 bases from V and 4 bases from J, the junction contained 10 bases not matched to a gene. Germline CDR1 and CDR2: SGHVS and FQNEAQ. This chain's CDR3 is CASSLARSGTPTTGELFF. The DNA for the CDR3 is TGTGCCAGCAGCTTAGCCCGTAGCGGGACCCCCACCACCGGGGAGCTGTTTTTT. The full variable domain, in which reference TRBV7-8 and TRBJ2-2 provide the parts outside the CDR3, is GAGVSQSPRYKVAKRGQDVALRCDPISGHVSLFWYQQALGQGPEFLTYFQNEAQLDKSGLPSDRFFAERPEGSVSTLKIQRTQQEDSAVYLCASSLARSGTPTTGELFFGEGSRLTVL.

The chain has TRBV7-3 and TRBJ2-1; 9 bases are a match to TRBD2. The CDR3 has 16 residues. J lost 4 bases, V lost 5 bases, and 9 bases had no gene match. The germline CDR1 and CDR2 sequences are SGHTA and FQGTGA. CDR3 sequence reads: CASSTVAGAGYNEQFF. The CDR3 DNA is TGTGCCAGCAGCACCGTAGCGGGAGCGGGATACAATGAGCAGTTCTTC.